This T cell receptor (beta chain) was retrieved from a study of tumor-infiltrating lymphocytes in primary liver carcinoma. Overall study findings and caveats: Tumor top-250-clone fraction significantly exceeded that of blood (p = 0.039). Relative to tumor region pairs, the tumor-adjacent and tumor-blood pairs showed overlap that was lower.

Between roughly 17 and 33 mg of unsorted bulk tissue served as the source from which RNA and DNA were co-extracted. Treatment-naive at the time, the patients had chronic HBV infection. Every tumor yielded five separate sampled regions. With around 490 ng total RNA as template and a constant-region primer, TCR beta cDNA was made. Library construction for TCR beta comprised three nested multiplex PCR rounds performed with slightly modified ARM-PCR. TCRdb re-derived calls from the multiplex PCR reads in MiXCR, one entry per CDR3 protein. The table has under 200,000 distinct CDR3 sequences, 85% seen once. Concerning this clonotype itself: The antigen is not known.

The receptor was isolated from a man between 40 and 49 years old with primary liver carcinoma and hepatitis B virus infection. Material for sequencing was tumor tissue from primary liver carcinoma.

The CDR3 reads CSVDRTGRTDTQYF. The CDR3 nucleotides read TGCAGCGTTGATAGGACAGGGCGCACAGATACGCAGTATTTT. The J gene is TRBJ2-3, the V gene TRBV29-1; 8 bases are shared with TRBD1. The V gene end was trimmed by 3 bases and the J gene end by 1 base; junction bases not matched to a gene: 3. Looked up from germline, CDR1 is SQVTM and CDR2 is ANQGSEA. This CDR3 has 14 amino acids.